Listed here are 22 T cell receptor beta chains from one sample, sequenced in a study of beta chain features in type 1 diabetes. Study-wide results and caveats: In every one of the four CD4+ subsets, TCRB CDR3s were moderately but significantly shorter in Type 1 diabetes patients.

The study reverse transcribed the entire isolated RNA, so it sequenced expressed TCRB transcripts. TCRdb's table, derived via immunoSEQ multiplex PCR, lists solely in-frame clones and lacks some. The repertoire includes hundreds of thousands of clones, 13% of them detected once, and less than 0.025% sits in the top ten. These receptors' antigens are unknown. Specimen: naive CD4+ T cells from blood. The receptors were gathered from a man between 18 and 35 years old with type 1 diabetes.

Note on this clone: The same CDR3 arises from other DNA sequences in this sample as well. This chain joins TRBV15 and TRBJ1-4, with unresolved D. V lost 0 bases and J 3 bases, leaving 5 bases between the germline ends. Germline-derived CDR1 and CDR2 are LNHNV and YYDKDF (reference sequence). The CDR3 length is 14 residues. The CDR3 DNA follows: TGTGCCACCAGCAGAGATCGGGCTAATGAAAAACTGTTTTTT. This translates into CATSRDRANEKLFF.

This clone was found once. The chain employs TRBV9 and TRBJ2-1, with TRBD1 matching 9 bases. The germline V gene encodes CDR1 SGDLS and CDR2 YYNGEE. The CDR3 has 14 residues. J lost 6 bases, V lost 3 bases, and 4 bases had no gene match. CDR3 sequence reads: CASSDRGPPNEQFF. CDR3 bases: TGTGCCAGCAGCGACAGGGGGCCCCCCAATGAGCAGTTCTTC.

This chain's CDR3 is CASSWVGSSYNEQFF. DNA of the CDR3: TGCGCCAGCAGCTGGGTGGGTAGCTCCTACAATGAGCAGTTCTTC. The rearrangement links TRBV5-1 to TRBJ2-1; D is unclear. The length of the CDR3 is 15 residues. Per germline, CDR1 SGHRS and CDR2 YFSETQ. The ends were cut back, 3 bases at V and 0 bases at J, with 10 bases in the middle.

V usage is TRBV29-1 and J usage is TRBJ1-4, with 8 bases identical to TRBD1. Trimming removed 6 bases from V and 6 bases from J; junction bases left unmatched: 9. CDR1 and CDR2 from the germline V gene are SQVTM and ANQGSEA. The CDR3 is made up of 14 amino acids. CDR3 region: CSVGREQGDEKLFF. The CDR3 DNA reads TGCAGCGTCGGAAGGGAACAGGGGGATGAAAAACTGTTTTTT.

This CDR3 is CASKAESNTEAFF. CDR3 bases: TGTGCCAGCAAAGCCGAATCGAACACTGAAGCTTTCTTT. The chain has TRBV2 and TRBJ1-1; D unclear. This CDR3 spans 13 amino acids. V was shortened by 7 bases and J by 1 base, with 10 bases between the two germline ends. Per the germline V gene, CDR1 is SNHLY and CDR2 is FYNNEI.

Only a few counts were recorded for this clone. This chain uses TRBV30 with TRBJ1-5; D call uncertain. Germline CDR1 is GTSNPN and CDR2 is SVGIG (reference sequence). The CDR3 extends over 13 amino acids. V was cut by 1 base and J by 4 bases, with 8 bases left in between. The CDR3 loop reads CAWSAERNQPQHF. The CDR3 DNA is TGTGCCTGGAGTGCAGAGAGAAATCAGCCCCAGCATTTT. The whole variable domain, filled in from reference TRBV30 and TRBJ1-5, reads SQTIHQWPATLVQPVGSPLSLECTVEGTSNPNLYWYRQAAGRGLQLLFYSVGIGQISSEVPQNLSASRPQDRQFILSSKKLLLSDSGFYLCAWSAERNQPQHFGDGTRLSIL.

This clone was seen a few times. The chain links TRBV28 to TRBJ2-7; tentatively, D is TRBD1 or TRBD2 (5 bases each). This CDR3 has 16 residues. Between the trimmed V and J ends, which lost 6 bases and 2 bases, there was a span of 20 bases. The germline gives CDR1 MDHEN, CDR2 SYDVKM. This CDR3 reads CASSQGAGLPPYEQYF. The CDR3 nucleotides are TGTGCCAGCAGCCAAGGGGCGGGTTTGCCCCCCTACGAGCAGTACTTC.

This clone was detected a few times. The chain employs TRBV6-5 and TRBJ2-2, with a tentative D call TRBD1 (6 bases). The V end lost 7 bases, the J end lost 5 bases, and 11 bases lay between the germline ends. CDR3 size: 13 residues. Germline CDR1 reads MNHEY; CDR2 reads SVGAGI. CDR3 sequence: CASTLQGTGELFF. CDR3 nucleotides: TGTGCCAGCACCCTACAGGGAACCGGGGAGCTGTTTTTT.

The chain recombines TRBV6-1 with TRBJ2-7; D not resolved. The CDR3 runs 12 residues. Germline V gene lookup returns CDR1 MNHNS and CDR2 SASEGT. V was pared by 3 bases and J by 2 bases, with 5 bases between. This CDR3 reads CASSDGPYEQYF. CDR3 DNA sequence: TGTGCCAGCAGTGACGGTCCCTACGAGCAGTACTTC.

J is TRBJ2-1 and V is TRBV19; D unresolved. The CDR3 runs to 22 residues. Germline-derived CDR1 and CDR2 are LNHDA and SQIVND (reference sequence). V was cut by 1 base and J by 0 bases, with 28 bases left in between. The CDR3 sequence: CASSIVIGAYFDLSSSYNEQFF. The CDR3 nucleotides are TGTGCCAGTAGTATAGTTATTGGCGCGTATTTTGATCTTTCTAGCTCCTACAATGAGCAGTTCTTC.

A few counts support this clone. This chain connects TRBV2 to TRBJ2-4, with a weak D call TRBD1 (5 bases). The CDR3 consists of 18 residues. Germline V gene sequence: CDR1 SNHLY, CDR2 FYNNEI. Trimming removed 6 bases from V and 0 bases from J, with 21 bases in between. This chain's CDR3 is CASSDQIQGIGAKNIQYF. CDR3 bases: TGTGCCAGCAGCGACCAGATTCAGGGAATCGGAGCCAAAAACATTCAGTACTTC.

This clone occurred a few times. The CDR3 loop is CASSLIMGGARSYNEQFF. Here the CDR3 DNA reads TGTGCCAGCAGCCTCATAATGGGAGGGGCCCGCTCCTACAATGAGCAGTTCTTC. The chain recombines TRBV7-2 with TRBJ2-1, with 7 nucleotides matching TRBD2. This CDR3 region has 18 residues. Germline values: CDR1 SGHTA, CDR2 FQGNSA. J lost 0 bases, V lost 5 bases, and 13 bases had no gene match.

This clone was recorded a few times. One end of the junction varies from germline; a read error may be responsible. The chain recombines TRBV29-1 with TRBJ2-1, with D hard to call. This CDR3 is built from 15 residues. The germline CDR1 and CDR2 sequences are SQVTM and ANQGSEA. CDR3 residues: CSVEANSWYVNEQFF. In DNA, the CDR3 is TGCAGCGTGGAAGCTAACTCGTGGTATGTCAATGAGCAGTTCTTC.

This clone was found a few times. This rearrangement joins TRBV4-1 to TRBJ2-3; D is perhaps TRBD1 or TRBD2 (5 bases each). Germline V CDR1 and CDR2: MGHRA, YSYEKL. The V end lost 4 bases, the J end lost 2 bases, and 19 bases lay between the germline ends. There are 17 residues in the CDR3. CDR3 in amino acids: CASSPLRWGIDTDTQYF. CDR3 coding DNA: TGCGCCAGCAGCCCTCTCAGGTGGGGGATCGACACAGATACGCAGTATTTT.

The chain combines TRBV7-9 with TRBJ1-2, with D unclear. V shed 3 bases and J shed 6 bases, with 5 bases lying between them. The germline gives CDR1 SEHNR, CDR2 FQNEAQ (reference sequence). The CDR3 has 11 amino acids. CDR3 loop: CASSFQNGYTF. CDR3 coding DNA: TGTGCCAGCAGCTTCCAGAATGGCTACACCTTC.

This clone appeared a few times. The rearrangement joins TRBV28 to TRBJ2-7, with a weak D call TRBD2 (7 bases). This CDR3 region has 12 residues. Germline CDR1 MDHEN, CDR2 SYDVKM. Trimming shortened V by 8 bases and J by 3 bases, and 11 bases separated the two germline ends. Here the CDR3 reads CASGGGLYEQYF. The CDR3 DNA reads TGTGCCAGCGGCGGGGGCCTCTACGAGCAGTACTTC.

Only a few counts were recorded for this clone. The V and J genes are TRBV25-1 and TRBJ2-7; a possible D gene is TRBD2 (6 bases). This CDR3 is 15 amino acids long. Trimming removed 3 bases at V and 5 bases at J, with 17 bases between. Germline V gives CDR1 MGHDK, CDR2 SYGVNS. CDR3 in DNA: TGTGCCAGCAGTGACCCAGGACGGGCGGGGAACGAGCAGTACTTC. It codes for CASSDPGRAGNEQYF.

This clone appeared a few times. The DNA of the CDR3 is TGTGCCAGCAGACCCGCAGGGGACGGGGCCAACGTCCTGACTTTC. Residues: CASRPAGDGANVLTF. This chain links TRBV28 with TRBJ2-6; TRBD1 is a possible D gene (6 bases). The CDR3 is 15 residues long. Germline CDR1 is MDHEN and CDR2 is SYDVKM. Deletions cut 6 bases from V and 4 bases from J, with 13 bases between.

This clone was detected a few times. The chain recombines TRBV4-1 with TRBJ2-3; TRBD2 agrees at 12 bases. V lost 4 bases, J lost 0 bases, and 5 bases stayed unmatched. The V gene's germline CDR1 is MGHRA and CDR2 YSYEKL. This CDR3 has 17 residues. The CDR3 spells CASSLRTSGVSTDTQYF. In DNA form, the CDR3 reads TGCGCCAGCAGCCTCCGGACTAGCGGGGTCAGCACAGATACGCAGTATTTT.

This clone was detected only a few times. V usage is TRBV27 and J usage is TRBJ1-1, with D perhaps matching TRBD1 (5 bases). CDR1 is MNHEY, CDR2 SMNVEV, per germline (reference sequence). The CDR3 consists of 13 residues. V was trimmed by 2 bases and J by 5 bases, leaving 9 bases between them. CDR3 sequence reads: CASSLAAGTEAFF. The CDR3 nucleotides read TGTGCCAGCAGTTTAGCGGCAGGGACTGAAGCTTTCTTT.

V is TRBV11-3 and J is TRBJ2-6; D gene unclear. Germline V CDR1 and CDR2: SGHNT, YENEEA. This CDR3 is 13 amino acids long. V was shortened by 5 bases and J by 5 bases, with 7 bases between the two germline ends. This CDR3 reads CASSRLRANVLTF. Here the CDR3 DNA reads TGTGCCAGCAGCCGTCTCCGGGCCAACGTCCTGACTTTC.

This clone was detected a few times. The chain joins TRBV5-1 to TRBJ2-3; possibly TRBD2 for D (5 bases). The CDR3 has 15 amino acids. Trimming removed 0 bases at V and 3 bases at J, with 11 bases between. Germline assignment: CDR1 SGHRS and CDR2 YFSETQ. The CDR3 region is CASSLAEGLTDTQYF. For the CDR3, the DNA is TGCGCCAGCAGCTTGGCCGAGGGCTTAACAGATACGCAGTATTTT.